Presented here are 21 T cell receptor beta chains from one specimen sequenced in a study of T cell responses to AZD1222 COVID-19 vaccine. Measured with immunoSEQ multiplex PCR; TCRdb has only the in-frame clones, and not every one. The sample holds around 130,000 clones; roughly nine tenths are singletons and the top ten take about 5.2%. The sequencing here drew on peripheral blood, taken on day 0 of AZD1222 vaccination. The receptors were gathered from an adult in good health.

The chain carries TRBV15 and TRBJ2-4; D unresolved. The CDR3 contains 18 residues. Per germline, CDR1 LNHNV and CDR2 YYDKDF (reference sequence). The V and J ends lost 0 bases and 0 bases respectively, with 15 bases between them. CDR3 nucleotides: TGTGCCACCAGCAGAGACCCGGGCAGAGTAGAAGCCAAAAACATTCAGTACTTC. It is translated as CATSRDPGRVEAKNIQYF.

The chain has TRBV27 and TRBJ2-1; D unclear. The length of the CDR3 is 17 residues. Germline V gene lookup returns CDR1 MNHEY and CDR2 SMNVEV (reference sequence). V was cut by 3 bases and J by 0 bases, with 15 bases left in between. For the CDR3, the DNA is TGTGCCAGCAGTTTTGTCGGCAGGAGAAGCTCCTACAATGAGCAGTTCTTC. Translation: CASSFVGRRSSYNEQFF.

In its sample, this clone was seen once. The CDR3 DNA follows: TGTGCCAGCAGCAAAAAAACCGGACGCCTTAACACTGAAGCTTTCTTT. Encoded protein: CASSKKTGRLNTEAFF. The chain recombines TRBV7-2 with TRBJ1-1; no firm D call. Trimming removed 5 bases from V and 2 bases from J, with 18 bases in between. CDR1 and CDR2 from the germline V gene are SGHTA and FQGNSA. The CDR3 sequence is 16 residues long.

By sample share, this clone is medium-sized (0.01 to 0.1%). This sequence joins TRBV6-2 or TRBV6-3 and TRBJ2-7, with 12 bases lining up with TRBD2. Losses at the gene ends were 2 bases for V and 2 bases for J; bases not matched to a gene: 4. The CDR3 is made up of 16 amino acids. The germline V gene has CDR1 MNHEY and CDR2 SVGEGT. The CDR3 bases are TGTGCCAGCAGTTACGGCCCTAGCGGGAGGGCCTACGAGCAGTACTTC. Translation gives CASSYGPSGRAYEQYF.

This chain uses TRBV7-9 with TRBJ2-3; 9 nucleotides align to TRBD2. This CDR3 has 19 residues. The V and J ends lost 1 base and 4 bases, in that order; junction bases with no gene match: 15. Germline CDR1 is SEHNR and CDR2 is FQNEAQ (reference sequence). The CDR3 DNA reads TGTGCCAGCAGCTTAGTTTCGGGACTAGCTCCCCGCCCCCCAGATACGCAGTATTTT. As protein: CASSLVSGLAPRPPDTQYF.

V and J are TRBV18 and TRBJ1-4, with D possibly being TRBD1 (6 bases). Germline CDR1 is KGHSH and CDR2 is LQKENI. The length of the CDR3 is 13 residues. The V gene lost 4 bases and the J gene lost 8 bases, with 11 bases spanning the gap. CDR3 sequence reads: CASSQQGKEKLFF. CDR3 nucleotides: TGTGCCAGCTCACAACAGGGAAAGGAAAAACTGTTTTTT.

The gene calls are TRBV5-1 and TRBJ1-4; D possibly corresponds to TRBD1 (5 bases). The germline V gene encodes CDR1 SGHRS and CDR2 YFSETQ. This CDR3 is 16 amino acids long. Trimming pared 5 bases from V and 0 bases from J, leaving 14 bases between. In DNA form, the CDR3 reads TGCGCCAGCAGGCCGACGGGGGAAGCAACTAATGAAAAACTGTTTTTT. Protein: CASRPTGEATNEKLFF.

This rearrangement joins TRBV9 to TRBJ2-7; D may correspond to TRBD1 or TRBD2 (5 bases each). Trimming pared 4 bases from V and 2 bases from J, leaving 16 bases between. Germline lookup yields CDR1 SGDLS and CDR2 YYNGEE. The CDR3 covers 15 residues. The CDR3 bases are TGTGCCAGCAGCCCCCGGGGAGAAGGGGCCTACGAGCAGTACTTC. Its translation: CASSPRGEGAYEQYF.

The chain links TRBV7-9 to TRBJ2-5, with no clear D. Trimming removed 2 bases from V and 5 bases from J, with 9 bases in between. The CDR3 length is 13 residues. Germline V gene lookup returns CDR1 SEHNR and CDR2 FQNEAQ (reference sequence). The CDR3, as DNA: TGTGCCAGCAGCTTATTATCGATGGAGACCCAGTACTTC. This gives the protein CASSLLSMETQYF.

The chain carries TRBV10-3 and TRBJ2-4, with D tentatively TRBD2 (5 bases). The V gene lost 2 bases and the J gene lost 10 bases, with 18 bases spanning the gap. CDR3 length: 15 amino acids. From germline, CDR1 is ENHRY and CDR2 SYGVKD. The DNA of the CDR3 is TGTGCCATCAGTGAGACGCCTCCCACAAGCGGAATTCAGTACTTC. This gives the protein CAISETPPTSGIQYF.

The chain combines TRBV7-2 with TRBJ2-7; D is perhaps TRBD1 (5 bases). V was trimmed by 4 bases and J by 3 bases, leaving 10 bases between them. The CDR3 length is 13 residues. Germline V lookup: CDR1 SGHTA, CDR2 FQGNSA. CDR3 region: CASSSDRLYEQYF. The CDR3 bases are TGTGCCAGCAGCTCAGACAGACTCTACGAGCAGTACTTC.

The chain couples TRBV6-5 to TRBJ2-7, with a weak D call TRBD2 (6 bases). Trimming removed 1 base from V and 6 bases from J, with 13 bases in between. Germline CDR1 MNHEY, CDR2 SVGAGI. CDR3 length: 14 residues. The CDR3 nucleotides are TGTGCCAGCAGTTACTTAACCGGGGGATCCGAGCAGTACTTC. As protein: CASSYLTGGSEQYF.

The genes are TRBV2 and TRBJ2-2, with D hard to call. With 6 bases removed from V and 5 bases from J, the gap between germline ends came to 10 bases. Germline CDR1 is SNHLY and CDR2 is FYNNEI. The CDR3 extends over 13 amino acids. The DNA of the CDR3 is TGTGCCAGCAGGGCAGACCTTACCGGGGAGCTGTTTTTT. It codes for CASRADLTGELFF. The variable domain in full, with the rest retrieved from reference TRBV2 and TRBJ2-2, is EPEVTQTPSHQVTQMGQEVILRCVPISNHLYFYWYRQILGQKVEFLVSFYNNEISEKSEIFDDQFSVERPDGSNFTLKIRSTKLEDSAMYFCASRADLTGELFFGEGSRLTVL.

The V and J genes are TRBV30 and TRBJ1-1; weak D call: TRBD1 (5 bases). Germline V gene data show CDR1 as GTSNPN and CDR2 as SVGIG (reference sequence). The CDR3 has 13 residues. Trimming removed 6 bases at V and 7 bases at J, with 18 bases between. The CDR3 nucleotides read TGTGCCTGCAACGACGCAACAAGGGGTGAAGCTTTCTTT. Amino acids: CACNDATRGEAFF.

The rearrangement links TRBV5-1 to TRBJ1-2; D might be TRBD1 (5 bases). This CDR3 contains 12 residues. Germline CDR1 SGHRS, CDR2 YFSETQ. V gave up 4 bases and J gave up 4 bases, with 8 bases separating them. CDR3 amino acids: CASSLGVYGYTF. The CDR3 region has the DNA TGCGCCAGCAGCCTAGGGGTCTATGGCTACACCTTC.

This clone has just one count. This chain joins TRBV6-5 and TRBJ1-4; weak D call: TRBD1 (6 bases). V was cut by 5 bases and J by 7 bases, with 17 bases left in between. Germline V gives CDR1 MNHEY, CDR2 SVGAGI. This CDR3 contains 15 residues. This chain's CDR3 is CASSTGSLDSEKLFF. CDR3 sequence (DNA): TGTGCCAGCAGTACAGGGTCCCTTGATTCTGAAAAACTGTTTTTT.

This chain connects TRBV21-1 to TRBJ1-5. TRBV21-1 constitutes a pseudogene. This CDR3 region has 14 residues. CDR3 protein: CASSKAVLGQPQHF. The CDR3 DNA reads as TGTGCCAGCAGCAAAGCGGTGTTAGGACAGCCCCAGCATTTT.

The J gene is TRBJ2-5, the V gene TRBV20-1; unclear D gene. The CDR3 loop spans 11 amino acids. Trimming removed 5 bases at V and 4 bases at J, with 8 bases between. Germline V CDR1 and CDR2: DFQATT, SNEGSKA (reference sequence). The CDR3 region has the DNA TGCAGTGCTTACATTGGAGAGACCCAGTACTTC. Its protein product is CSAYIGETQYF.

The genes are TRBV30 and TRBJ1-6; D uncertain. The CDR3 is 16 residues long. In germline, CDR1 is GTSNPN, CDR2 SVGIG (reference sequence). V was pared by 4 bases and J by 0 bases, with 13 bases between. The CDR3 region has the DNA TGTGCCTGGAATCAAGGCGGGAGCTCCTATAATTCACCCCTCCACTTT. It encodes CAWNQGGSSYNSPLHF.

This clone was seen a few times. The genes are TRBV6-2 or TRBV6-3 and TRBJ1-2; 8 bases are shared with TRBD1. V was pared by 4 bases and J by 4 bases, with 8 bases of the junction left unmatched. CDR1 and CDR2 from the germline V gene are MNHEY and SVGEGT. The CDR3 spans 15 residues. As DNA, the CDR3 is TGTGCCAGCAGTTCATCAGGGGGCGCTGGCTATGGCTACACCTTC. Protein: CASSSSGGAGYGYTF.

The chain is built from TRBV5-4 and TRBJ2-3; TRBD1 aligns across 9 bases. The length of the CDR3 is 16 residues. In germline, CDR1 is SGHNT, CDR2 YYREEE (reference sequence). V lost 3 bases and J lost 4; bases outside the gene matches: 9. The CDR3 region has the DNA TGTGCCAGCAGCTGGGCCGGGACAGGGACCGCAGATACGCAGTATTTT. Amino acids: CASSWAGTGTADTQYF.